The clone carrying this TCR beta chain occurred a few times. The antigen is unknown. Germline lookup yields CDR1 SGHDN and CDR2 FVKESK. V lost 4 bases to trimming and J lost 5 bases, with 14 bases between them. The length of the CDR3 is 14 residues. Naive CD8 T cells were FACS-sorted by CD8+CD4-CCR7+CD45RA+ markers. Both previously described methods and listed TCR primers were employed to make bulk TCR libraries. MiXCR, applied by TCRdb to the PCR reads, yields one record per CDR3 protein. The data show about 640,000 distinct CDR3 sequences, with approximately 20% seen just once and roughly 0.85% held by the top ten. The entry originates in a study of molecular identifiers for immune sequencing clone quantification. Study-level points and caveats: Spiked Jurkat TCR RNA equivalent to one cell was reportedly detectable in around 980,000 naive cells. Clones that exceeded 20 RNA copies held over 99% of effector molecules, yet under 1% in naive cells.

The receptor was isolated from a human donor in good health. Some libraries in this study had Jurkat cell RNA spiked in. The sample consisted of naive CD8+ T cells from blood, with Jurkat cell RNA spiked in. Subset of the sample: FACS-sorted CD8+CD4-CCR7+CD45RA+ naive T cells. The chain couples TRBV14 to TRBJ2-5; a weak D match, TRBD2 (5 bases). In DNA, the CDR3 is TGTGCCAGCAGCCCCTGGACTGGTTTTGAGACCCAGTACTTC. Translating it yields CASSPWTGFETQYF.